This T cell receptor (beta chain) is drawn from a study of regulatory T cells in long-lasting Graves disease. Study-wide points: Segments TRBV28, TRBJ1-2 and TRBJ2-5 showed preferential usage in persistent disease. Peripheral blood was the sole material, not thyroid tissue.

The time point was: newly diagnosed GD, antithyroid drugs for less than 3 months. The TCR library used RNA extracted from PBMCs. This clonotype was observed many times. What it recognizes is unknown. Trimming left V 0 bases short and J 4 bases short, with 10 bases between. The CDR3 is 14 amino acids. Germline values: CDR1 SGHAT, CDR2 FQNNGV. Libraries of TCR beta came from iRepertoire HTBI primers plus Arm-PCR of CDR3 regions. TCRdb re-called the multiplex PCR reads through MiXCR, storing one row per CDR3 protein. Counted here are about 610,000 distinct CDR3 sequences, about 16% occurring once; the ten biggest clones make up approximately 12%. These records were also assigned to another study, of T cells in Graves' hyperthyroidism and ophthalmopathy. This second study says: An absence of ophthalmopathy progression within 18 months meant stable Graves' hyperthyroidism. Among thyroid clonotypes expanded above 0.001, most also appeared in blood.

The chain is built from TRBV11-2 and TRBJ2-7; D is uncertain. This sample comprised peripheral blood mononuclear cells (PBMCs), obtained at new diagnosis, from a patient treated with antithyroid drugs. The receptor was derived from a young man with Graves disease. The CDR3 reads CASSLEALGYEQYF. The CDR3 DNA sequence: TGTGCCAGCAGCTTAGAGGCACTGGGGTACGAGCAGTACTTC. Filled out from reference TRBV11-2 and TRBJ2-7, the complete variable domain reads EAGVAQSPRYKIIEKRQSVAFWCNPISGHATLYWYQQILGQGPKLLIQFQNNGVVDDSQLPKDRFSAERLKGVDSTLKIQPAKLEDSAVYLCASSLEALGYEQYFGPGTRLTVT.